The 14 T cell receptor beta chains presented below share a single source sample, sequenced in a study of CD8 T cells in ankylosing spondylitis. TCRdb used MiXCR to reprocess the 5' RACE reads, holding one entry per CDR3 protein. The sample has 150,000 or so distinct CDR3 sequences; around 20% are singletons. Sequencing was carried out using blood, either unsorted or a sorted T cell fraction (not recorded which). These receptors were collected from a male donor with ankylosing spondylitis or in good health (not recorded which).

The CDR3 is CASSLVGRDYNEQFF. CDR3 DNA: TGTGCCAGCAGCTTAGTCGGGAGGGACTACAATGAGCAGTTCTTC. V is TRBV11-2 and J is TRBJ2-1; TRBD2 matches 8 bases. V was pared by 1 base and J by 3 bases, with 2 bases of the junction left unmatched. This CDR3 is built from 15 residues. Germline assignment: CDR1 SGHAT and CDR2 FQNNGV.

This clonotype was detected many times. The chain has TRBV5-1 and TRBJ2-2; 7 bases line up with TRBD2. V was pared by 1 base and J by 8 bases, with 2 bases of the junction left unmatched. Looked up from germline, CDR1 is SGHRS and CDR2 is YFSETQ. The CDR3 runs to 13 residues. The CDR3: CASSLTSVGELFF. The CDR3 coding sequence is TGCGCCAGCAGCTTGACTAGCGTGGGGGAGCTGTTTTTT.

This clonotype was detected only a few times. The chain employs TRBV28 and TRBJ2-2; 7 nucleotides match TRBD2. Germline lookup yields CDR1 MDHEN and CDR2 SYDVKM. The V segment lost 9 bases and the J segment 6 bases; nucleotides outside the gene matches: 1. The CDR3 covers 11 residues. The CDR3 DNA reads TGTGCCAGTGGACTAGCCGGGGAGCTGTTTTTT. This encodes CASGLAGELFF.

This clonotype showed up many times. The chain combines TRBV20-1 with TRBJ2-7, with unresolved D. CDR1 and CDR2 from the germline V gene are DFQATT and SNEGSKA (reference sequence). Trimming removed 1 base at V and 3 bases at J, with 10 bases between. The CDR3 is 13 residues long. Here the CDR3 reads CSARVEPRYEQYF. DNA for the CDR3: TGCAGTGCTAGAGTCGAGCCTCGCTACGAGCAGTACTTC.

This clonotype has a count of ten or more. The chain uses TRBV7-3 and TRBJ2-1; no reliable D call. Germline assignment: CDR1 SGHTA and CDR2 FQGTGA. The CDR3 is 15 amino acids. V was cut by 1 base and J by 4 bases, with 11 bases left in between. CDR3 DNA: TGTGCCAGCAGCTTAAGTGTAGTAAATTACAATGAGCAGTTCTTC. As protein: CASSLSVVNYNEQFF.

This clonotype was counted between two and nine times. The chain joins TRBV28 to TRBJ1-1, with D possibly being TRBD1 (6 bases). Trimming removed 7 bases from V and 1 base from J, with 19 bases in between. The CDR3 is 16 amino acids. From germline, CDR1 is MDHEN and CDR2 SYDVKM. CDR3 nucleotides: TGTGCCAGCACCGATGGGATCGGGGGCCGGAACACTGAAGCTTTCTTT. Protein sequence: CASTDGIGGRNTEAFF.

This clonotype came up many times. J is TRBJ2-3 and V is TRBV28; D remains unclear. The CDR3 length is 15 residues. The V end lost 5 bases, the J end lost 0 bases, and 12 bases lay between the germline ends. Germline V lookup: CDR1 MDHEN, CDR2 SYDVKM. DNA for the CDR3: TGTGCCAGCAGTAGACGGGCGACTAGCACAGATACGCAGTATTTT. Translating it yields CASSRRATSTDTQYF.

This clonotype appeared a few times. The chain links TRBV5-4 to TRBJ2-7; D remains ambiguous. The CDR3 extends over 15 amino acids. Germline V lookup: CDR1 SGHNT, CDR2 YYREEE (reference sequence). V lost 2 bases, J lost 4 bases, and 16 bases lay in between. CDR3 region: CASSLRSQPEYEQYF. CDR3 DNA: TGTGCCAGCAGCTTAAGGAGCCAACCGGAGTACGAGCAGTACTTC.

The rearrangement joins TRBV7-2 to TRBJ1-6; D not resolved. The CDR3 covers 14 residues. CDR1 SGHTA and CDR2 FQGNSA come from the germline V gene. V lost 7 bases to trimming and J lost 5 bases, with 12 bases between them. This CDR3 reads CASTTRADNSPLHF. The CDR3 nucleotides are TGTGCCAGCACCACGAGGGCCGATAATTCACCCCTCCACTTT.

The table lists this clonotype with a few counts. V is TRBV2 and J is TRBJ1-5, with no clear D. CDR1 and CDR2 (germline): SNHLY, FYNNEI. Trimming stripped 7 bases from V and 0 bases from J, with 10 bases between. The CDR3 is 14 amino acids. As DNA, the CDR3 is TGTGCCAGCAATTTTGAGGGTAGCAATCAGCCCCAGCATTTT. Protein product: CASNFEGSNQPQHF.

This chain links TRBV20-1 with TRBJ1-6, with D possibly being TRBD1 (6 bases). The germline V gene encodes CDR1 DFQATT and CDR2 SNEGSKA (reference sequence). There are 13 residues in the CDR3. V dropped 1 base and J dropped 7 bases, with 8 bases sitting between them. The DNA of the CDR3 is TGCAGTGCTAGAGCGGACAGAAATTCACCCCTCCACTTT. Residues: CSARADRNSPLHF.

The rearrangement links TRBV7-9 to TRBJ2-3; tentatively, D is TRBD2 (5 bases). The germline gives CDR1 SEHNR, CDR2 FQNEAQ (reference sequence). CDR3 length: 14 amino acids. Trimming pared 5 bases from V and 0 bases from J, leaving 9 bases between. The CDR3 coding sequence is TGTGCCAGCAGCCGGACTTTTAGCACAGATACGCAGTATTTT. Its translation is CASSRTFSTDTQYF.

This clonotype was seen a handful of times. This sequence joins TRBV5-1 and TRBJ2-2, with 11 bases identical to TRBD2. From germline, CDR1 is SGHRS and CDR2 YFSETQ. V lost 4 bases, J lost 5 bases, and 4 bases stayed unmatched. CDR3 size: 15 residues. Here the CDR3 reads CASSLTSGTTGELFF. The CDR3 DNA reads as TGCGCCAGCAGCCTGACTAGCGGGACGACCGGGGAGCTGTTTTTT.

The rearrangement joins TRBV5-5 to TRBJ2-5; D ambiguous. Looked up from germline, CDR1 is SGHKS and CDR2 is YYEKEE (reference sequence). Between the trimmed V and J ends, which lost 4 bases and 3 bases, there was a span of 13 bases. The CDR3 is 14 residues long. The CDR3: CASSRSDAEETQYF. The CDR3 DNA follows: TGTGCCAGCAGCCGTTCGGACGCTGAAGAGACCCAGTACTTC.